The T cell receptor (beta chain) under discussion was sequenced for a study of T cells expressing NK-cell markers. The overall study: One of eight sequenced donors was HCMV-seronegative; the other seven were seropositive.

As concerns this clonotype: Its antigen is as yet unknown.

General study findings and limits: Dominant NKG2C+ clonotypes were found to form about 1.0-8% of CD8+ T cells in several donors.

The germline V gene has CDR1 SGHRS and CDR2 YFSETQ. The CDR3 covers 11 residues. Generation of TCR beta cDNA was performed by 5'RACE template switching incorporating UMIs. TCRdb processed the 5' RACE reads again and assigns one entry to each CDR3 protein, with no DNA. The sample has 150,000 to 180,000 distinct CDR3 sequences. The TCR originated in a woman between 50 and 59 years old in good health. The sample consisted of blood T cells: a sorted CD56 or NKG2C T cell subset, CD4+ or CD8+ T cells, or bulk PBMC T cells (not recorded which). The chain is built from TRBV5-1 and TRBJ2-5. Here the CDR3 reads CASSLGWAQYF.